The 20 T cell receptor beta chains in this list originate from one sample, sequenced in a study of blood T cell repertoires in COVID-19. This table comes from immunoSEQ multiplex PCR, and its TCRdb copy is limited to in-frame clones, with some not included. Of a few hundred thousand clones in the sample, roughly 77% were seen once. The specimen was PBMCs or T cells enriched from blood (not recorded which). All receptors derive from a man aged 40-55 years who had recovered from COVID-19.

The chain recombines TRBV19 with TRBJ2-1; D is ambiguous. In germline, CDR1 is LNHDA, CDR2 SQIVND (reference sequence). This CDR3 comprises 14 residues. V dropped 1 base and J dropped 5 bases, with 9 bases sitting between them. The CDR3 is CASSIALQNNEQFF. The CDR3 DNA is TGTGCCAGTAGTATAGCACTACAAAACAATGAGCAGTTCTTC.

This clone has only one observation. CDR3 sequence: CASSPGTSRNTGELFF. CDR3 sequence (DNA): TGTGCCAGCAGCCCCGGGACTAGCAGAAACACCGGGGAGCTGTTTTTT. The rearrangement uses TRBV9 and TRBJ2-2; 9 positions agree with TRBD2. Looked up from germline, CDR1 is SGDLS and CDR2 is YYNGEE. With 4 bases clipped from V and 2 bases from J, the junction kept 6 bases outside the gene matches. CDR3 size: 16 residues.

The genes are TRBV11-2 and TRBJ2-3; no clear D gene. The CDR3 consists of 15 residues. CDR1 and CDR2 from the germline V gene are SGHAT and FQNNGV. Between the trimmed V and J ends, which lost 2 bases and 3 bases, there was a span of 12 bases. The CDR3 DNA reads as TGTGCCAGCAGCTTAATGAGGAGAAGGACAGATACGCAGTATTTT. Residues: CASSLMRRRTDTQYF.

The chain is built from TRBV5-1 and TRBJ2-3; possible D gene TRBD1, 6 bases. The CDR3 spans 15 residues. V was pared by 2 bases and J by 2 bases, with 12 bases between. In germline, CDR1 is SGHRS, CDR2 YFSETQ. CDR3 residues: CASSLQGRNTDTQYF. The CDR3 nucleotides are TGCGCCAGCAGCTTACAGGGAAGAAACACAGATACGCAGTATTTT.

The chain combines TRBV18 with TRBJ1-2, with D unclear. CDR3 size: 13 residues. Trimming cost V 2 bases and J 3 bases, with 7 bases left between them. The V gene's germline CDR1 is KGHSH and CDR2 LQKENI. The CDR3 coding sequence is TGTGCCAGCTCACCATTATCAGACTATGGCTACACCTTC. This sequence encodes CASSPLSDYGYTF.

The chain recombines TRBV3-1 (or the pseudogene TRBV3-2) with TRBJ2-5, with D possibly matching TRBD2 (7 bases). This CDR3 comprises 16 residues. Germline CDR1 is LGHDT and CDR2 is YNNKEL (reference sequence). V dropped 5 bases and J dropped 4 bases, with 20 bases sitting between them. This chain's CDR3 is CASSYRAGLGAETQYF. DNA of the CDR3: TGTGCCAGCAGCTACCGAGCGGGGTTGGGGGCAGAGACCCAGTACTTC.

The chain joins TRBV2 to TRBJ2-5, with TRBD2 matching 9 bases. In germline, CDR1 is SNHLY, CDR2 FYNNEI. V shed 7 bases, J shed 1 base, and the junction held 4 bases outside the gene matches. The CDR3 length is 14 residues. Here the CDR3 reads CASIGGRVQETQYF. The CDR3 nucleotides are TGTGCCAGCATAGGCGGGAGGGTCCAAGAGACCCAGTACTTC.

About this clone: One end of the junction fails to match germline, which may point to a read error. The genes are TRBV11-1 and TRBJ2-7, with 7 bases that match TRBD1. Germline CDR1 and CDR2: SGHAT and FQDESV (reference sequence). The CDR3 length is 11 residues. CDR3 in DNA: TGTGCCAGCAGCTCCCAGGACAGGCCCGCGTTC. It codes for CASSSQDRPAF.

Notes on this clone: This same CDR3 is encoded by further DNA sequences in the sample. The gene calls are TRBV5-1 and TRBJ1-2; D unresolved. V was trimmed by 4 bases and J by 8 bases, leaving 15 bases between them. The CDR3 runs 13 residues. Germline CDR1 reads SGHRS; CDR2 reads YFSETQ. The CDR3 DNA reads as TGCGCCAGCAGCCTGCCCGGAGAGAGGGGCTACACCTTC. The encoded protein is CASSLPGERGYTF.

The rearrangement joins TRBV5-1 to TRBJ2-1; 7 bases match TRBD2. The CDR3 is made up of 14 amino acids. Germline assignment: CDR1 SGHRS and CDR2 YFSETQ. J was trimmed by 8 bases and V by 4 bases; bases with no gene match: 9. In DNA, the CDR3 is TGCGCCAGCAGCCGCGGACTAGTCACGGATGAGCAGTTCTTC. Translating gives CASSRGLVTDEQFF.

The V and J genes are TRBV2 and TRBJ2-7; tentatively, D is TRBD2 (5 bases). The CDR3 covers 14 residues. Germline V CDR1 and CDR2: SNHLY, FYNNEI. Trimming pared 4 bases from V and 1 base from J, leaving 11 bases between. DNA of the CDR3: TGTGCCAGCAGTGTTCCGGGGATGTCCTACGAGCAGTACTTC. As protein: CASSVPGMSYEQYF.

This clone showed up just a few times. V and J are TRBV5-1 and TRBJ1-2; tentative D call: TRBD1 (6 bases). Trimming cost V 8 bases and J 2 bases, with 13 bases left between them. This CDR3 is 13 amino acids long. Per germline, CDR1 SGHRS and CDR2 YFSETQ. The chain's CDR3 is CASSATGNYGYTF. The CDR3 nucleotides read TGCGCCAGTTCTGCAACAGGGAACTATGGCTACACCTTC.

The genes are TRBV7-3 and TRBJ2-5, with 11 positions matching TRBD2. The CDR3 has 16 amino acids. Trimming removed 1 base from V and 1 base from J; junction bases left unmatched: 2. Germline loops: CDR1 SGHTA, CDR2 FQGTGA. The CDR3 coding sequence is TGTGCCAGCAGCTTAAATAGCGGGGGGGCCCAAGAGACCCAGTACTTC. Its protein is CASSLNSGGAQETQYF.

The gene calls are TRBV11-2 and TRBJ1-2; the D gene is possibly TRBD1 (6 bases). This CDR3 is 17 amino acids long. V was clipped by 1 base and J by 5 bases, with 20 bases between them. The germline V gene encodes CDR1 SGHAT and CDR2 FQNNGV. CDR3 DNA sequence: TGTGCCAGCAGCTTAGGGTCCCAGGGGCCAGGGGAGTATGGCTACACCTTC. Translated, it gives CASSLGSQGPGEYGYTF.

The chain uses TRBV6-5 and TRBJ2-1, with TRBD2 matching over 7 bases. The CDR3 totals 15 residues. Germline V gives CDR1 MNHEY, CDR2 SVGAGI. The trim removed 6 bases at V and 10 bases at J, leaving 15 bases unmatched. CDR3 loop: CASSREQRRAGEQFF. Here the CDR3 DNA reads TGTGCCAGCAGCCGTGAGCAGCGGCGAGCGGGAGAGCAGTTCTTC.

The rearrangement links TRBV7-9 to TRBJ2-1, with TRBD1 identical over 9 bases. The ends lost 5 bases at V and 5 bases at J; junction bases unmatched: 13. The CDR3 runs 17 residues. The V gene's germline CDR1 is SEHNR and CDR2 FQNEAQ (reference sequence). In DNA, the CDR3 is TGTGCCAGCAGCGGAATGACGTGGGGGGACAGGGACAATGAGCAGTTCTTC. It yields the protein CASSGMTWGDRDNEQFF. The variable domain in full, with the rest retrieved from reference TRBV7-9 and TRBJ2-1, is DTGVSQNPRHKITKRGQNVTFRCDPISEHNRLYWYRQTLGQGPEFLTYFQNEAQLEKSRLLSDRFSAERPKGSFSTLEIQRTEQGDSAMYLCASSGMTWGDRDNEQFFGPGTRLTVL.

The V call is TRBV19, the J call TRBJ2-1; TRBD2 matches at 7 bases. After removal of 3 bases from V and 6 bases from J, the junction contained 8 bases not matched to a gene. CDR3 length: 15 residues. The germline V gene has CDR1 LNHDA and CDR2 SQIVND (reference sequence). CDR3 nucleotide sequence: TGTGCCAGTAGTATGAGGCGGGAGCTTTTCAATGAGCAGTTCTTC. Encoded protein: CASSMRRELFNEQFF.

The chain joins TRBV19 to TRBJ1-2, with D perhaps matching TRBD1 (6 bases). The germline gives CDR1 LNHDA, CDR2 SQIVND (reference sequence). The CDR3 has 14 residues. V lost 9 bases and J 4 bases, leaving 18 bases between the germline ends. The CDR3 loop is CASAETGDFYGYTF. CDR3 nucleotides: TGTGCCAGCGCGGAGACAGGAGATTTCTATGGCTACACCTTC.

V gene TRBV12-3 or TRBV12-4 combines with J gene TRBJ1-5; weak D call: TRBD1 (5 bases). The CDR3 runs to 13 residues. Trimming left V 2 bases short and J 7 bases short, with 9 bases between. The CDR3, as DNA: TGTGCCAGCAGTTTACAGGGAAAGCAGCCCCAGCATTTT. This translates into CASSLQGKQPQHF.

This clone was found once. The CDR3, as DNA: TGTGCCAGCAGCGTAGGAGCCATCAACTACGAGCAGTACTTC. It translates to CASSVGAINYEQYF. The chain employs TRBV9 and TRBJ2-7; D call uncertain. Germline loops: CDR1 SGDLS, CDR2 YYNGEE. The CDR3 contains 14 residues. V was pared by 0 bases and J by 3 bases, with 10 bases between.